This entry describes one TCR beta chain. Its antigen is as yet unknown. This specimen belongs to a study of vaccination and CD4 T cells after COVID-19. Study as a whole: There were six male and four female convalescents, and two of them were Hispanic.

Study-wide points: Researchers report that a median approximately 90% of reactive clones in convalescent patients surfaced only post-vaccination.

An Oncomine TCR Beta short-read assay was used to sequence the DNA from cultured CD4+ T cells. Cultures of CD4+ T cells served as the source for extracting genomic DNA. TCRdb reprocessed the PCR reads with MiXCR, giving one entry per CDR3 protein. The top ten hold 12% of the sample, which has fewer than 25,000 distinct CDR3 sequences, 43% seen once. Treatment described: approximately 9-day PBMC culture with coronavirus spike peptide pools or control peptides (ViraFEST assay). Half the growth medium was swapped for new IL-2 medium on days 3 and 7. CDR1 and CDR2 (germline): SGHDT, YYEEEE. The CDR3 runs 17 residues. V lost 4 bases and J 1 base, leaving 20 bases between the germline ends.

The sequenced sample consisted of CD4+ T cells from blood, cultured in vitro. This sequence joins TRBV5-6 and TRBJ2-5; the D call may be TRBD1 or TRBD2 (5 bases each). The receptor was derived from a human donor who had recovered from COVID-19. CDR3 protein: CASSATSQGPVQETQYF. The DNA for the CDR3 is TGTGCCAGCAGCGCGACCTCCCAGGGACCTGTCCAAGAGACCCAGTACTTC.